This T cell receptor beta chain was obtained from a study of identical twins. Study-level points and caveats: Weaker excess twin sharing was seen among beta out-of-frame sequences. Compared with unrelated sharing, twin-shared out-of-frame alpha sequences had more low-probability sequences.

In regard to this clonotype: Antigen unknown.

MiXCR, run by TCRdb on the 5' RACE reads, gives a single entry per CDR3 protein. Of about 240,000 distinct CDR3 sequences detected, over 9.5% appear once; the ten largest clones hold about 9.1%. Germline assignment: CDR1 DFQATT and CDR2 SNEGSKA (reference sequence). CDR3 length: 15 amino acids. V lost 3 bases and J lost 2, with 16 bases in between. This clonotype was sampled from a man aged 45-60 years in good health. This chain links TRBV20-1 with TRBJ1-1, with a weak D call TRBD1 (5 bases). Material for sequencing was memory T cells sorted from blood. The DNA of the CDR3 is TGCAGTGCTAGGGCTACGGATCAGGGTAACACTGAAGCTTTCTTT. This translates into CSARATDQGNTEAFF.